This T cell receptor beta chain was obtained from a study of cytomegalovirus exposure and HLA in healthy donors. Regarding this clone: Its cognate antigen is unknown.

The V gene's germline CDR1 is SGHTA and CDR2 FQGNSA. V lost 0 bases and J lost 2; bases outside the gene matches: 1. The CDR3 sequence is 15 residues long. Study-level points and caveats: Information on immune exposure was restricted to one variable (CMV serostatus). An analysis was carried out at a later point. It showed that HLA-associated TCR beta chains were more clonally expanded than equally common non-associated chains.

The PCR made use of 60 Vbeta and 13 Jbeta primers. The authors' processing: About 11 million of the 80 million or so unique TCR beta chains counted in a later analysis were shared. Profiled with immunoSEQ multiplex PCR; TCRdb holds only in-frame clones, not every one. V, J and clone size derive from that table, while D and trimming were established from the DNA sequence. This sample has about 160,000 clones, with around three quarters found just once. The receptor comes from a man in his forties or fifties in good health and CMV-seropositive. This chain links TRBV7-2 with TRBJ2-1, with TRBD1 matching 7 bases. Sequencing was carried out using PBMCs. CDR3 protein: CASSLAQGAYNEQFF. The CDR3 bases are TGTGCCAGCAGCTTAGCGCAGGGGGCCTACAATGAGCAGTTCTTC.